Below, one T cell receptor beta chain is given with its context. The germline CDR1 and CDR2 sequences are LNHDA and SQIVND (reference sequence). This CDR3 has 13 amino acids. The germline V and J ends were trimmed by 7 bases and 5 bases, with 14 bases remaining between them. The data derive from a study of patients and donors after allogeneic stem cell transplantation. TCRdb re-analysed the RT-PCR reads in MiXCR, keeping a single row per CDR3 protein. The sample holds over 65,000 distinct CDR3 sequences, approximately 26% seen once. The chain is built from TRBV19 and TRBJ2-5, with D hard to call. This receptor was identified in a human donor who was either an allogeneic HSCT recipient or a stem cell or donor lymphocyte infusion donor (not recorded which). It is not recorded whose cells these are; they may come from a transplant donor. The sample consisted of blood, either unsorted or a sorted T cell fraction (not recorded which). CDR3 nucleotides: TGTGCCAGTAACGACCCCGGAGTGGAGACCCAGTACTTC. Protein product: CASNDPGVETQYF.